The 30 T cell receptor beta chains below come from one sample, sequenced in a study of cytomegalovirus exposure and HLA in healthy donors. PCR amplification relied on 60 Vbeta primers (plus 13 Jbeta primers). Clones were read by immunoSEQ multiplex PCR, and TCRdb kept only the in-frame ones, dropping some. The profile shows about 110,000 clones, roughly two thirds of them singletons. The source material was PBMCs. These receptors originate from a female donor in good health and CMV-seronegative.

The table lists this clone with a few counts. At the DNA level, this CDR3 is encoded by other sequences in the same sample as well. The rearrangement joins TRBV30 to TRBJ1-2; D unresolved. This CDR3 has 14 residues. Between the trimmed V and J ends, which lost 0 bases and 2 bases, there was a span of 10 bases. In germline, CDR1 is GTSNPN, CDR2 SVGIG (reference sequence). CDR3 sequence: CAWSVLGRNYGYTF. Here the CDR3 DNA reads TGTGCCTGGAGTGTACTTGGGAGGAACTATGGCTACACCTTC.

The chain is built from TRBV14 and TRBJ2-1, with 10 positions matching TRBD2. CDR1 is SGHDN and CDR2 is FVKESK in the germline V gene. V dropped 5 bases and J dropped 4; count of bases not matched to a gene: 8. This CDR3 is built from 16 residues. The CDR3 nucleotides are TGTGCCAGCAGCAAAGGGGGACTAGCGATTTACAATGAGCAGTTCTTC. Translated: CASSKGGLAIYNEQFF.

The rearrangement uses TRBV30 and TRBJ2-1, with TRBD2 matching 8 bases. The CDR3 spans 15 residues. J gave up 8 bases and V 4 bases, and 13 bases lay outside the gene matches. Germline CDR1 is GTSNPN and CDR2 is SVGIG (reference sequence). In DNA, the CDR3 is TGTGCCTGGAAACTAGTACTATCTAGCGGGTATGAGCAGTTCTTC. It encodes CAWKLVLSSGYEQFF.

The V call is TRBV6-4, the J call TRBJ2-1, with a possible D match to TRBD1 (6 bases). V dropped 8 bases and J dropped 1 base, with 18 bases sitting between them. This CDR3 is 16 amino acids long. CDR1 and CDR2 (germline): MRHNA, SNTAGT. The CDR3 nucleotides are TGTGCCAGCGCAGATCAACAGGGCCGGTCCTACAATGAGCAGTTCTTC. Translated: CASADQQGRSYNEQFF.

The gene calls are TRBV7-9 and TRBJ2-3; 7 bases agree with TRBD2. This CDR3 comprises 13 residues. Unmatched junction bases numbered 3, after V lost 1 base and J lost 8 bases. CDR1 is SEHNR, CDR2 FQNEAQ, per germline (reference sequence). The chain's CDR3 is CASSLGEGATQYF. The CDR3 DNA follows: TGTGCCAGCAGCTTAGGGGAGGGTGCTACGCAGTATTTT.

There are a few counts of this clone. This rearrangement joins TRBV5-1 to TRBJ2-5; 7 bases match TRBD1. The CDR3 runs 16 residues. The V and J ends lost 0 bases and 0 bases, in that order; junction bases with no gene match: 5. Looked up from germline, CDR1 is SGHRS and CDR2 is YFSETQ. CDR3 sequence reads: CASSLGPGQHQETQYF. The CDR3 bases are TGCGCCAGCAGCTTGGGACCGGGACAGCACCAAGAGACCCAGTACTTC.

The rearrangement uses TRBV5-5 and TRBJ1-2, with TRBD1 matching over 7 bases. Trimming at V came to 2 bases and at J to 7 bases, leaving 2 bases not matched to a gene. In germline, CDR1 is SGHKS, CDR2 YYEKEE (reference sequence). This CDR3 spans 12 amino acids. CDR3: CASSLQGLGYTF. The CDR3 DNA follows: TGTGCCAGCAGCTTACAGGGGCTTGGCTACACCTTC.

The table lists this clone with a few counts. The chain uses TRBV6-5 and TRBJ2-6; TRBD1 matches 7 bases. With 7 bases clipped from V and 4 bases from J, the junction kept 4 bases outside the gene matches. The CDR3 is 14 residues long. Germline V gene sequence: CDR1 MNHEY, CDR2 SVGAGI. The CDR3 region has the DNA TGTGCCAGCACTACAGGGGCCGGGGCCAACGTCCTGACTTTC. It encodes CASTTGAGANVLTF.

The rearrangement links TRBV6-4 to TRBJ2-2; 7 bases align to TRBD2. There are 16 residues in the CDR3. Germline V gene lookup returns CDR1 MRHNA and CDR2 SNTAGT. J lost 6 bases, V lost 3 bases, and 10 bases had no gene match. The CDR3 protein is CASSEKAGVTAGELFF. In nucleotides, the CDR3 is TGTGCCAGCAGTGAAAAGGCGGGAGTCACGGCCGGGGAGCTGTTTTTT.

This clone was seen once. The chain is built from TRBV5-1 and TRBJ1-2; 9 nucleotides match TRBD1. Germline-derived CDR1 and CDR2 are SGHRS and YFSETQ. The CDR3 has 14 amino acids. V was pared by 0 bases and J by 4 bases, with 1 base of the junction left unmatched. Written as DNA, the CDR3 is TGCGCCAGCAGCTTGGGACAGGGGGGCTATGGCTACACCTTC. It translates to CASSLGQGGYGYTF.

This chain connects TRBV28 to TRBJ2-3; TRBD2 matches 8 bases. The CDR3 is 16 amino acids. J was trimmed by 6 bases and V by 2 bases; bases with no gene match: 10. CDR1 and CDR2 (germline): MDHEN, SYDVKM. The CDR3 DNA follows: TGTGCCAGCAGTTTAAGCGGGAGAATGATCTTGGATACGCAGTATTTT. Translating gives CASSLSGRMILDTQYF.

A remark on this clone: One end of the junction is discordant with germline, which a read error may explain. The rearrangement links TRBV7-9 to TRBJ2-7, with D possibly being TRBD2 (6 bases). This CDR3 region has 12 residues. Germline loops: CDR1 SEHNR, CDR2 FQNEAQ (reference sequence). Written as DNA, the CDR3 is TGTTCCAGCAGCTTACGGGGGAGCGAGCAGTACTTC. Translation gives CSSSLRGSEQYF.

The genes are TRBV29-1 and TRBJ2-5; possible D gene TRBD1, 6 bases. The CDR3 is 12 amino acids. CDR1 is SQVTM and CDR2 is ANQGSEA in the germline V gene. Trimming cost V 7 bases and J 5 bases, with 14 bases left between them. This chain's CDR3 is CSDQQGGETQYF. DNA for the CDR3: TGCAGCGATCAACAGGGTGGGGAGACCCAGTACTTC.

This sequence joins TRBV7-6 and TRBJ1-5; D might be TRBD1 (5 bases). Deletions cut 1 base from V and 3 bases from J, with 19 bases between. The CDR3 runs 18 residues. Germline V CDR1 and CDR2: SGHVS, FNYEAQ. The CDR3 spells CASSLGPPGKRDNQPQHF. The CDR3 nucleotides read TGTGCCAGCAGCTTAGGGCCTCCAGGGAAAAGGGACAATCAGCCCCAGCATTTT.

The V gene is TRBV19, the J gene TRBJ1-1, with D tentatively TRBD1 (6 bases). Germline CDR1 is LNHDA and CDR2 is SQIVND (reference sequence). The CDR3 extends over 14 amino acids. The V gene lost 7 bases and the J gene lost 2 bases, with 14 bases spanning the gap. In nucleotides, the CDR3 is TGTGCCAGTAATCCGGGACACAGAAACACTGAAGCTTTCTTT. It specifies CASNPGHRNTEAFF.

V gene TRBV9 combines with J gene TRBJ2-7; tentative D call: TRBD2 (6 bases). The CDR3 extends over 17 amino acids. V was pared by 0 bases and J by 2 bases, with 18 bases between. Germline V lookup: CDR1 SGDLS, CDR2 YYNGEE. The CDR3 reads CASSVGPTGETTYEQYF. CDR3 bases: TGTGCCAGCAGCGTAGGCCCAACGGGGGAGACAACCTACGAGCAGTACTTC. The full variable domain, completed using reference TRBV9 and TRBJ2-7, is DSGVTQTPKHLITATGQRVTLRCSPRSGDLSVYWYQQSLDQGLQFLIQYYNGEERAKGNILERFSAQQFPDLHSELNLSSLELGDSALYFCASSVGPTGETTYEQYFGPGTRLTVT.

In its sample, this clone was seen a few times. Here the CDR3 DNA reads TGTGCCACCAGCAGAGGCCTAGCGGGCGGGGAGCTGTTTTTT. Translation gives CATSRGLAGGELFF. V gene TRBV15 combines with J gene TRBJ2-2, with TRBD2 matching 8 bases. V gave up 1 base and J gave up 7 bases; unmatched junction bases: 2. The V gene's germline CDR1 is LNHNV and CDR2 YYDKDF (reference sequence). The CDR3 extends over 14 amino acids.

This chain joins TRBV5-1 and TRBJ2-1; D possibly corresponds to TRBD1 (7 bases). The CDR3 length is 16 residues. Trimming took 0 bases from V and 6 from J, leaving 16 bases between them. Germline V CDR1 and CDR2: SGHRS, YFSETQ. The CDR3 is CASSLEVAQGGNEQFF. The CDR3 DNA is TGCGCCAGCAGCTTGGAGGTAGCGCAGGGGGGCAATGAGCAGTTCTTC.

The CDR3 is CASSEAPQLDVTSYNEQFF. DNA for the CDR3: TGTGCCAGCAGTGAAGCGCCACAGTTAGACGTGACCTCCTACAATGAGCAGTTCTTC. The V call is TRBV6-1, the J call TRBJ2-1; D unclear. V was cut by 0 bases and J by 0 bases, with 18 bases left in between. The CDR3 is made up of 19 amino acids. The germline gives CDR1 MNHNS, CDR2 SASEGT.

This clone was seen only once. J is TRBJ2-3 and V is TRBV25-1; 8 positions agree with TRBD2. The CDR3 extends over 15 amino acids. V gave up 4 bases and J gave up 6 bases; unmatched junction bases: 9. Per the germline V gene, CDR1 is MGHDK and CDR2 is SYGVNS. The CDR3 loop is CASSVGGDLVDTQYF. Here the CDR3 DNA reads TGTGCCAGCAGTGTCGGGGGGGACTTGGTTGATACGCAGTATTTT.

This rearrangement joins TRBV11-3 to TRBJ2-1; D possibly corresponds to TRBD2 (6 bases). The V gene's germline CDR1 is SGHNT and CDR2 YENEEA. V lost 4 bases and J lost 4, with 11 bases in between. The length of the CDR3 is 14 residues. In nucleotides, the CDR3 is TGTGCCAGCAGCTACCGCGGGACTTACAATGAGCAGTTCTTC. Its translation is CASSYRGTYNEQFF.

This clone showed up just once. The chain couples TRBV14 to TRBJ2-3; 8 bases are a match to TRBD2. The CDR3 consists of 14 residues. The V gene's germline CDR1 is SGHDN and CDR2 FVKESK. V shed 5 bases, J shed 1 base, and the junction held 2 bases outside the gene matches. This chain's CDR3 is CASSSREGTDTQYF. In nucleotides, the CDR3 is TGTGCCAGCAGCTCGCGGGAGGGCACAGATACGCAGTATTTT.

The chain uses TRBV18 and TRBJ2-3, with TRBD2 matching over 11 bases. The CDR3 is 14 residues long. Germline CDR1 reads KGHSH; CDR2 reads LQKENI. V dropped 3 bases and J dropped 10; count of bases not matched to a gene: 6. The chain's CDR3 is CASSPPLAGEAQYF. CDR3 in DNA: TGTGCCAGCTCACCGCCACTAGCGGGGGAGGCGCAGTATTTT.

The chain is built from TRBV19 and TRBJ1-4; 8 bases line up with TRBD1. The V segment lost 6 bases and the J segment 5 bases; nucleotides outside the gene matches: 8. From germline, CDR1 is LNHDA and CDR2 SQIVND (reference sequence). The CDR3 is 15 amino acids. The CDR3 is CASSSLRGPNEKLFF. The CDR3, as DNA: TGTGCCAGTAGCAGTCTCAGGGGGCCGAATGAAAAACTGTTTTTT.

The chain recombines TRBV30 with TRBJ1-1; 8 positions match TRBD1. The CDR3 sequence is 13 residues long. After removal of 5 bases from V and 0 bases from J, the junction contained 2 bases not matched to a gene. Germline assignment: CDR1 GTSNPN and CDR2 SVGIG (reference sequence). The CDR3 sequence is CAWRTGLNTEAFF. The CDR3 coding sequence is TGTGCCTGGCGGACAGGGTTGAACACTGAAGCTTTCTTT.

This chain connects TRBV6-5 to TRBJ2-3; D is unclear. CDR1 and CDR2 from the germline V gene are MNHEY and SVGAGI. The V and J ends lost 4 bases and 2 bases respectively, with 10 bases between them. This CDR3 comprises 14 residues. The CDR3 nucleotides are TGTGCCAGCAGTTCTCAATGGCCCACAGATACGCAGTATTTT. It encodes CASSSQWPTDTQYF.

V usage is TRBV11-3 and J usage is TRBJ2-7; tentatively, D is TRBD1 (6 bases). The germline gives CDR1 SGHNT, CDR2 YENEEA. The CDR3 runs to 13 residues. Trimming pared 4 bases from V and 2 bases from J, leaving 9 bases between. The CDR3 here is CASSYRVTYEQYF. CDR3 DNA sequence: TGTGCCAGCAGCTACAGGGTAACCTACGAGCAGTACTTC.

J is TRBJ2-3 and V is TRBV5-1; D might be TRBD2 (6 bases). The V gene lost 0 bases and the J gene lost 1 base, with 15 bases spanning the gap. The CDR3 consists of 17 residues. Germline V CDR1 and CDR2: SGHRS, YFSETQ. CDR3 DNA: TGCGCCAGCAGCTTGGGGTCCCTGCGGGGAGGCACAGATACGCAGTATTTT. The encoded protein is CASSLGSLRGGTDTQYF. The full variable domain, with the rest looked up from reference TRBV5-1 and TRBJ2-3, is KAGVTQTPRYLIKTRGQQVTLSCSPISGHRSVSWYQQTPGQGLQFLFEYFSETQRNKGNFPGRFSGRQFSNSRSEMNVSTLELGDSALYLCASSLGSLRGGTDTQYFGPGTRLTVL.

V gene TRBV9 combines with J gene TRBJ2-5; TRBD2 is a possible D gene (5 bases). Germline lookup yields CDR1 SGDLS and CDR2 YYNGEE. V was cut by 0 bases and J by 4 bases, with 16 bases left in between. This CDR3 spans 16 amino acids. The CDR3 DNA sequence: TGTGCCAGCAGCGTAGGAGGTCCTAGCTTTGGAGAGACCCAGTACTTC. Protein product: CASSVGGPSFGETQYF.

The V gene is TRBV9, the J gene TRBJ2-1, with 10 positions matching TRBD1. CDR1 and CDR2 from the germline V gene are SGDLS and YYNGEE. The V gene end was trimmed by 0 bases and the J gene end by 7 bases; junction bases not matched to a gene: 1. The CDR3 loop spans 14 amino acids. CDR3 DNA sequence: TGTGCCAGCAGCGTAGGGGGACAGGGGAATGAGCAGTTCTTC. It specifies CASSVGGQGNEQFF.